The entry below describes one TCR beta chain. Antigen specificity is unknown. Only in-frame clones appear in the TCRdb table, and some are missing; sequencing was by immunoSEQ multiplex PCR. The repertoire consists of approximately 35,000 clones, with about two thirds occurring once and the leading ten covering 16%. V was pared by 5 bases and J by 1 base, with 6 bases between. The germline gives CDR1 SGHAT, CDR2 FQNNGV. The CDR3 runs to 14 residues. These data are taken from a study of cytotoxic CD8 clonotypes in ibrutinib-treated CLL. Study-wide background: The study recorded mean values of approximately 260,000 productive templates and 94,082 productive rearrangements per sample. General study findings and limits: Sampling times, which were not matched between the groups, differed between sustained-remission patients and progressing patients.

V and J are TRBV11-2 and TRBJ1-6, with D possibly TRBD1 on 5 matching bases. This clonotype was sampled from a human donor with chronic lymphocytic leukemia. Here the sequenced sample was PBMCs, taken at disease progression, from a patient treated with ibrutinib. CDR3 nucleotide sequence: TGTGCCAGCAGCCGACAGTCCTATAATTCACCCCTCCACTTT. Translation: CASSRQSYNSPLHF.